The next 19 T cell receptor beta chains were all read from a single sample in a study of T cells after yellow fever vaccination. TCRdb re-derived calls from the 5' RACE reads in MiXCR, one entry per CDR3 protein. Here the sample spans about 120,000 distinct CDR3 sequences, around 15% being singletons. The sample in question was CD8+ T cells sorted from PBMCs, obtained 5 days after the yellow fever booster vaccination. Receptors originate from a man between 18 and 35 years old who received the YFV17D yellow fever vaccine.

This clonotype was seen repeatedly, ten times or more. The chain has TRBV4-1 and TRBJ2-1, with D unresolved. The CDR3 contains 14 residues. Germline V gene data show CDR1 as MGHRA and CDR2 as YSYEKL. Trimming removed 0 bases at V and 8 bases at J, with 11 bases between. The CDR3 loop is CASSQENRDDEQFF. The CDR3, as DNA: TGCGCCAGCAGCCAAGAAAATAGAGACGATGAGCAGTTCTTC.

This sequence joins TRBV6-5 and TRBJ2-5, with 8 bases fitting TRBD1. Germline CDR1 and CDR2: MNHEY and SVGAGI. The CDR3 consists of 15 residues. J was trimmed by 4 bases and V by 4 bases; bases with no gene match: 8. CDR3 loop: CASSSTFGQGETQYF. As DNA, the CDR3 is TGTGCCAGCAGTTCAACCTTTGGACAGGGAGAGACCCAGTACTTC.

The rearrangement links TRBV7-2 to TRBJ2-3; D might be TRBD1 (5 bases). CDR1 SGHTA and CDR2 FQGNSA come from the germline V gene. The germline V and J ends were trimmed by 3 bases and 0 bases, with 10 bases remaining between them. The CDR3 extends over 15 amino acids. The CDR3 nucleotides are TGTGCCAGCAGCTTGGGGCCTACTAGCACAGATACGCAGTATTTT. Its protein product is CASSLGPTSTDTQYF.

This clonotype was observed at least ten times. This chain links TRBV9 with TRBJ1-6; TRBD1 might be the D (5 bases). Germline loops: CDR1 SGDLS, CDR2 YYNGEE. With 3 bases removed from V and 3 bases from J, the gap between germline ends came to 7 bases. The CDR3 is 14 residues long. The CDR3 here is CASSARDYNSPLHF. CDR3 sequence (DNA): TGTGCCAGCAGCGCCAGGGACTATAATTCACCCCTCCACTTT. The entire variable domain, with the rest obtained from reference TRBV9 and TRBJ1-6, is as follows: DSGVTQTPKHLITATGQRVTLRCSPRSGDLSVYWYQQSLDQGLQFLIQYYNGEERAKGNILERFSAQQFPDLHSELNLSSLELGDSALYFCASSARDYNSPLHFGNGTRLTVT.

This clonotype was detected only a few times. The chain recombines TRBV15 with TRBJ2-7; tentative D call: TRBD1 (5 bases). Looked up from germline, CDR1 is LNHNV and CDR2 is YYDKDF (reference sequence). This CDR3 is built from 14 residues. Between the trimmed V and J ends, which lost 5 bases and 0 bases, there was a span of 11 bases. The CDR3 coding sequence is TGTGCCACCAGCTCCTCCGACAGCTCCTACGAGCAGTACTTC. Its translation is CATSSSDSSYEQYF.

The chain links TRBV20-1 to TRBJ1-1, with a weak D call TRBD1 (5 bases). CDR1 is DFQATT, CDR2 SNEGSKA, per germline (reference sequence). The CDR3 loop spans 14 amino acids. V was pared by 3 bases and J by 4 bases, with 15 bases between. CDR3 protein: CSASLAGWRTEAFF. Written as DNA, the CDR3 is TGCAGTGCTAGCTTAGCAGGGTGGCGCACTGAAGCTTTCTTT.

The chain uses TRBV4-1 and TRBJ1-1, with a tentative D call TRBD1 (5 bases). V dropped 4 bases and J dropped 4 bases, with 13 bases sitting between them. The CDR3 contains 14 residues. Germline lookup yields CDR1 MGHRA and CDR2 YSYEKL. CDR3 protein: CASSPVRAGTEAFF. The CDR3 nucleotides are TGCGCCAGCAGCCCAGTCAGGGCTGGCACTGAAGCTTTCTTT.

This clonotype was recorded many times. V and J are TRBV5-1 and TRBJ1-1, with D perhaps matching TRBD1 (6 bases). The germline V gene has CDR1 SGHRS and CDR2 YFSETQ. This CDR3 is built from 16 residues. V lost 3 bases and J lost 4, with 19 bases in between. The DNA of the CDR3 is TGCGCCAGCAGCTGGACTGCGGGGGGGCTTGGCACTGAAGCTTTCTTT. This sequence encodes CASSWTAGGLGTEAFF.

V gene TRBV2 combines with J gene TRBJ2-1; 15 positions agree with TRBD2. V was pared by 6 bases and J by 4 bases, with 7 bases of the junction left unmatched. The CDR3 consists of 17 residues. Germline V gene lookup returns CDR1 SNHLY and CDR2 FYNNEI. CDR3 sequence reads: CASRERTSGGEYNEQFF. CDR3 DNA sequence: TGTGCCAGCAGGGAAAGGACTAGCGGGGGGGAATACAATGAGCAGTTCTTC.

This clonotype was detected only a few times. The V gene is TRBV25-1, the J gene TRBJ2-7; tentatively, D is TRBD1 or TRBD2 (5 bases each). Germline CDR1 reads MGHDK; CDR2 reads SYGVNS. The CDR3 has 13 amino acids. Trimming took 7 bases from V and 0 from J, leaving 10 bases between them. In DNA, the CDR3 is TGTGCCAGCACCGGGACCGCCTCCTACGAGCAGTACTTC. This gives the protein CASTGTASYEQYF.

This clonotype appeared a few times. The DNA for the CDR3 is TGTGCCAGCAGTTACACTCAGGGGGCCCCCTACGAGCAGTACTTC. This codes for CASSYTQGAPYEQYF. This sequence joins TRBV6-5 and TRBJ2-7, with TRBD1 matching 8 bases. V lost 2 bases to trimming and J lost 2 bases; unmatched junction nucleotides: 5. Looked up from germline, CDR1 is MNHEY and CDR2 is SVGAGI. The CDR3 is 15 amino acids.

This sequence joins TRBV7-6 and TRBJ2-2; 8 bases are shared with TRBD2. The germline V gene has CDR1 SGHVS and CDR2 FNYEAQ. Trimming cost V 6 bases and J 4 bases; bases outside gene matches: 7. This CDR3 contains 15 residues. This CDR3 is CASSLAGGGTGELFF. Here the CDR3 DNA reads TGTGCCAGCAGTCTCGCGGGGGGCGGCACCGGGGAGCTGTTTTTT.

This rearrangement joins TRBV19 to TRBJ2-7, with 8 bases matching TRBD1. V lost 3 bases to trimming and J lost 6 bases; unmatched junction nucleotides: 7. Germline CDR1 is LNHDA and CDR2 is SQIVND (reference sequence). The CDR3 is 14 residues long. CDR3 sequence reads: CASSITGGSGEQYF. The DNA of the CDR3 is TGTGCCAGTAGTATCACAGGGGGTTCTGGCGAGCAGTACTTC.

V and J are TRBV9 and TRBJ1-2; D remains ambiguous. This CDR3 region has 11 residues. Deletions cut 0 bases from V and 10 bases from J, with 7 bases between. The V gene's germline CDR1 is SGDLS and CDR2 YYNGEE. The CDR3 bases are TGTGCCAGCAGCGTAGGGACTAACTACACCTTC. This encodes CASSVGTNYTF.

This clonotype was counted ten times or more. This chain uses TRBV7-8 with TRBJ2-3; 12 bases map to TRBD1. Looked up from germline, CDR1 is SGHVS and CDR2 is FQNEAQ. This CDR3 has 17 residues. Trimming cost V 1 base and J 5 bases; bases outside gene matches: 7. The CDR3 protein is CASSLVRDRGREDTQYF. The CDR3 DNA reads TGTGCCAGCAGCTTAGTGAGGGACAGGGGGCGTGAAGATACGCAGTATTTT.

There are many counts of this clonotype. This sequence joins TRBV7-9 and TRBJ2-7, with 7 nucleotides matching TRBD1. From germline, CDR1 is SEHNR and CDR2 FQNEAQ (reference sequence). The CDR3 is made up of 13 amino acids. Trimming took 4 bases from V and 3 from J; bases not matched to a gene: 3. CDR3: CASSSGGNYEQYF. The CDR3, as DNA: TGTGCCAGCAGCTCAGGGGGAAACTACGAGCAGTACTTC.

This clonotype turned up a few times. The V call is TRBV20-1, the J call TRBJ2-2; TRBD1 is a possible D gene (5 bases). The ends were cut back, 0 bases at V and 6 bases at J, with 5 bases in the middle. The germline CDR1 and CDR2 sequences are DFQATT and SNEGSKA (reference sequence). This CDR3 region has 12 residues. The DNA for the CDR3 is TGCAGTGCTAGAGAAGGGGCCGGGGAGCTGTTTTTT. As protein: CSAREGAGELFF.

This clonotype has a handful of counts. The J gene is TRBJ2-3, the V gene TRBV29-1; 7 bases are a match to TRBD2. J gave up 11 bases and V 6 bases, and 11 bases lay outside the gene matches. CDR3 length: 12 amino acids. CDR1 is SQVTM and CDR2 is ANQGSEA in the germline V gene. The CDR3 nucleotides read TGCAGCGTATCCGGGGGGTTGAGCCTGCAGTATTTT. Residues: CSVSGGLSLQYF.

The chain has TRBV15 and TRBJ2-5, with D unclear. Germline V gene lookup returns CDR1 LNHNV and CDR2 YYDKDF (reference sequence). The CDR3 extends over 16 amino acids. V dropped 0 bases and J dropped 5 bases, with 16 bases sitting between them. The CDR3 DNA reads as TGTGCCACCAGCAGAGAGTTTCCTCGAGGAGAGGAGACCCAGTACTTC. It translates to CATSREFPRGEETQYF. The whole variable domain, filled in from reference TRBV15 and TRBJ2-5, reads DAMVIQNPRYQVTQFGKPVTLSCSQTLNHNVMYWYQQKSSQAPKLLFHYYDKDFNNEADTPDNFQSRRPNTSFCFLDIRSPGLGDTAMYLCATSREFPRGEETQYFGPGTRLLVL.